These 29 T cell receptor beta chains originate from one sample sequenced in a study of beta chain features in type 1 diabetes. Study-wide results and limits: Among all four CD4+ subsets, Type 1 diabetes patients had TCRB CDR3s that were moderately but significantly shorter.

The authors reverse transcribed all of the isolated RNA, so sequencing captured expressed TCRB transcripts. TCRdb keeps only in-frame clones here, not all; method: immunoSEQ multiplex PCR. The profile shows 120,000 or so clones, about 16% of them singletons. For these receptors, no antigen is known. Sequencing was done on a sample of central memory CD4+ T cells from blood. Receptors were obtained from a man aged 30-40 years with type 1 diabetes.

This chain joins TRBV29-1 and TRBJ1-2; 7 nucleotides agree with TRBD1. The CDR3 is made up of 14 amino acids. Germline CDR1 reads SQVTM; CDR2 reads ANQGSEA. V lost 0 bases, J lost 4 bases, and 5 bases stayed unmatched. The CDR3 loop reads CSVEEQGRSYGYTF. The CDR3 bases are TGCAGCGTTGAAGAACAGGGGCGTAGCTATGGCTACACCTTC.

In its sample, this clone was seen a few times. The CDR3 sequence is CASGVGGSGYTF. The DNA of the CDR3 is TGTGCCAGCGGAGTAGGGGGCAGTGGCTACACCTTC. The genes are TRBV14 and TRBJ1-2; TRBD1 matches at 7 bases. V dropped 8 bases and J dropped 7; count of bases not matched to a gene: 7. CDR1 is SGHDN and CDR2 is FVKESK in the germline V gene. The CDR3 consists of 12 residues.

There are many counts of this clone. The chain recombines TRBV2 with TRBJ2-1; D is possibly TRBD1 (6 bases). Germline V gene sequence: CDR1 SNHLY, CDR2 FYNNEI. The CDR3 consists of 14 residues. The V end lost 6 bases, the J end lost 2 bases, and 11 bases lay between the germline ends. The CDR3 here is CASRVGGAYNEQFF. DNA of the CDR3: TGTGCCAGCAGGGTAGGGGGAGCCTACAATGAGCAGTTCTTC.

This chain connects TRBV23-1 to TRBJ2-1, with TRBD1 matching 12 bases. TRBV23-1 is flagged as an ORF with uncertain function. J was trimmed by 7 bases and V by 2 bases; bases with no gene match: 15. This CDR3 has 19 amino acids. The CDR3 sequence is CASSQRDRGRSRGANEQFF. CDR3 bases: TGCGCCAGCAGTCAAAGGGACAGGGGGCGCTCGCGGGGGGCGAATGAGCAGTTCTTC.

This clone was found once. The gene calls are TRBV5-4 and TRBJ1-1; 9 nucleotides align to TRBD1. The CDR3 has 15 residues. Per germline, CDR1 SGHNT and CDR2 YYREEE (reference sequence). J was trimmed by 6 bases and V by 3 bases; bases with no gene match: 9. In DNA, the CDR3 is TGTGCCAGCAGCTCGAGGACAGGGGAAGTTCCTGAAGCTTTCTTT. Translated, it gives CASSSRTGEVPEAFF.

This clone was observed a handful of times. The chain employs TRBV5-1 and TRBJ1-1; D may be TRBD1 (6 bases). CDR1 and CDR2 (germline): SGHRS, YFSETQ. Trimming pared 4 bases from V and 2 bases from J, leaving 9 bases between. The CDR3 covers 13 residues. CDR3 coding DNA: TGCGCCAGCAGCCAGGGGTTTAACACTGAAGCTTTCTTT. Encoded protein: CASSQGFNTEAFF.

The genes are TRBV9 and TRBJ2-5; D is unclear. The CDR3 is made up of 14 amino acids. Between the trimmed V and J ends, which lost 0 bases and 2 bases, there was a span of 8 bases. Germline V gene data show CDR1 as SGDLS and CDR2 as YYNGEE. The CDR3 sequence is CASSVEALQETQYF. CDR3 DNA: TGTGCCAGCAGCGTAGAAGCCCTGCAAGAGACCCAGTACTTC.

In its sample, this clone was seen a few times. The rearrangement links TRBV29-1 to TRBJ2-3, with 10 nucleotides matching TRBD1. The CDR3 consists of 15 residues. V was clipped by 0 bases and J by 6 bases; unmatched bases: 6. Germline-derived CDR1 and CDR2 are SQVTM and ANQGSEA. The CDR3 DNA is TGCAGCGTTGAAGATTTGGGACAGGGGATCGATACGCAGTATTTT. It translates to CSVEDLGQGIDTQYF.

The chain has TRBV4-2 and TRBJ2-5, with 12 bases identical to TRBD2. The CDR3 contains 15 residues. V was clipped by 5 bases and J by 3 bases; unmatched bases: 4. Germline-derived CDR1 and CDR2 are LGHNA and YNFKEQ. The CDR3 sequence is CASSYRLAGEETQYF. In DNA, the CDR3 is TGTGCCAGCAGCTACCGACTAGCGGGGGAAGAGACCCAGTACTTC.

The CDR3 coding sequence is TGCAGCGTTGCCGGAGTTGGGGGGCGCGGCTATGGCTACACCTTC. Residues: CSVAGVGGRGYGYTF. The V and J genes are TRBV29-1 and TRBJ1-2; D perhaps matches TRBD1 (6 bases). The germline gives CDR1 SQVTM, CDR2 ANQGSEA. The CDR3 is 15 residues long. Trimming stripped 4 bases from V and 4 bases from J, with 19 bases between.

V usage is TRBV2 and J usage is TRBJ1-4, with D unclear. The CDR3 totals 14 residues. Trimming cost V 3 bases and J 4 bases, with 9 bases left between them. Germline V lookup: CDR1 SNHLY, CDR2 FYNNEI. The CDR3 DNA reads TGTGCCAGCAGTGAGGGCAATAGTAATGAAAAACTGTTTTTT. This translates into CASSEGNSNEKLFF.

The chain carries TRBV25-1 and TRBJ2-7; D might be TRBD2 (6 bases). From germline, CDR1 is MGHDK and CDR2 SYGVNS. The V end lost 5 bases, the J end lost 6 bases, and 14 bases lay between the germline ends. This CDR3 is 13 amino acids long. CDR3 DNA sequence: TGTGCCAGCAGTATCCTCCCCGGGAGCGAGCAGTACTTC. Translation: CASSILPGSEQYF.

This clone has more than one count but fewer than ten. The rearrangement links TRBV29-1 to TRBJ2-4, with unresolved D. Trimming took 5 bases from V and 0 from J, leaving 11 bases between them. Germline-derived CDR1 and CDR2 are SQVTM and ANQGSEA. The CDR3 totals 14 residues. The CDR3 coding sequence is TGCAGCGTTCGGCTACGGCTAGCCAAAAACATTCAGTACTTC. This gives the protein CSVRLRLAKNIQYF.

The V gene is TRBV19, the J gene TRBJ2-5; D is undetermined. The CDR3 consists of 15 residues. Germline CDR1 reads LNHDA; CDR2 reads SQIVND (reference sequence). Trimming left V 3 bases short and J 4 bases short, with 15 bases between. The DNA for the CDR3 is TGTGCCAGTAGTATGGGCCTGGGGATAGGAGAGACCCAGTACTTC. Its protein product is CASSMGLGIGETQYF.

This clone was observed a few times. As DNA, the CDR3 is TGTGCCAGCAGCGGACAGGAAGGGGGAGACTATGGCTACACCTTC. As protein: CASSGQEGGDYGYTF. V is TRBV9 and J is TRBJ1-2; weak D call: TRBD1 (6 bases). Trimming removed 3 bases at V and 3 bases at J, with 15 bases between. Germline values: CDR1 SGDLS, CDR2 YYNGEE. CDR3 length: 15 amino acids.

The rearrangement links TRBV25-1 to TRBJ2-3; D possibly corresponds to TRBD2 (5 bases). The V end lost 1 base, the J end lost 4 bases, and 18 bases lay between the germline ends. This CDR3 has 17 amino acids. Germline CDR1 reads MGHDK; CDR2 reads SYGVNS. In DNA, the CDR3 is TGTGCCAGCAGTGAATTGGAAACAACTAGGAATTCAGATACGCAGTATTTT. It encodes CASSELETTRNSDTQYF.

This clone was counted a few times. The chain recombines TRBV15 with TRBJ1-5; D gene uncertain. The CDR3 length is 15 residues. Germline values: CDR1 LNHNV, CDR2 YYDKDF (reference sequence). V dropped 0 bases and J dropped 4 bases, with 10 bases sitting between them. CDR3 in amino acids: CATSRDRARNQPQHF. The CDR3 DNA sequence: TGTGCCACCAGCAGAGATCGGGCGCGTAATCAGCCCCAGCATTTT. The full variable domain, with the rest looked up from reference TRBV15 and TRBJ1-5, is DAMVIQNPRYQVTQFGKPVTLSCSQTLNHNVMYWYQQKSSQAPKLLFHYYDKDFNNEADTPDNFQSRRPNTSFCFLDIRSPGLGDTAMYLCATSRDRARNQPQHFGDGTRLSIL.

V and J are TRBV5-6 and TRBJ2-5, with TRBD1 matching 7 bases. Looked up from germline, CDR1 is SGHDT and CDR2 is YYEEEE. J was trimmed by 1 base and V by 2 bases; bases with no gene match: 5. This CDR3 spans 15 amino acids. CDR3 in DNA: TGTGCCAGCAGCTTATCAAGGGGGCTCCAAGAGACCCAGTACTTC. It encodes CASSLSRGLQETQYF.

The rearrangement uses TRBV7-2 and TRBJ1-6; 7 nucleotides agree with TRBD1. This CDR3 comprises 15 residues. The V segment lost 0 bases and the J segment 7 bases; nucleotides outside the gene matches: 3. Germline V gene lookup returns CDR1 SGHTA and CDR2 FQGNSA. As DNA, the CDR3 is TGTGCCAGCAGCTTAGCTTTACAGGGGAATTCACCCCTCCACTTT. As protein: CASSLALQGNSPLHF.

This clone has just a few counts. In DNA, the CDR3 is TGTGCCAGCTCACCAGGACTCGGAAATGAGCAGTTCTTC. It translates to CASSPGLGNEQFF. The rearrangement links TRBV18 to TRBJ2-1; possible D gene TRBD2, 5 bases. Germline CDR1 reads KGHSH; CDR2 reads LQKENI. Trimming left V 2 bases short and J 7 bases short, with 9 bases between. CDR3 length: 13 residues.

This clone was counted between two and nine times. The chain joins TRBV6-6 to TRBJ2-3; D may be TRBD1 (6 bases). This CDR3 contains 12 residues. Trimming shortened V by 5 bases and J by 8 bases, and 11 bases separated the two germline ends. The V gene's germline CDR1 is MNHNY and CDR2 SVGAGI (reference sequence). Written as DNA, the CDR3 is TGTGCCAGCAGTACGGACAGCAGTACGCAGTATTTT. This translates into CASSTDSSTQYF.

The V call is TRBV4-3, the J call TRBJ1-4, with a possible D match to TRBD1 (6 bases). The CDR3 is 15 amino acids. The V and J ends lost 4 bases and 8 bases respectively, with 17 bases between them. In germline, CDR1 is LGHNA, CDR2 YSLEER. The CDR3 region has the DNA TGCGCCAGCAGCCCCGGGACATTAGTTGGGGAAAAACTGTTTTTT. Its translation is CASSPGTLVGEKLFF.

This clone was seen many times. J is TRBJ1-2 and V is TRBV6-6; tentatively, D is TRBD1 (6 bases). Trimming left V 3 bases short and J 3 bases short, with 11 bases between. The CDR3 totals 14 residues. CDR1 and CDR2 from the germline V gene are MNHNY and SVGAGI (reference sequence). In nucleotides, the CDR3 is TGTGCCAGCAGTTATGGGGGGCGCGACTATGGCTACACCTTC. Translation: CASSYGGRDYGYTF.

The rearrangement joins TRBV7-9 to TRBJ1-6; possible D gene TRBD1, 6 bases. In germline, CDR1 is SEHNR, CDR2 FQNEAQ (reference sequence). The CDR3 is made up of 16 amino acids. The ends were cut back, 3 bases at V and 8 bases at J, with 17 bases in the middle. The CDR3 nucleotides are TGTGCCAGCAGCTTTGGGATCCCAGGGGTGGATTCACCCCTCCACTTT. Its protein is CASSFGIPGVDSPLHF.

Only a few counts were recorded for this clone. V and J are TRBV7-9 and TRBJ1-5; 8 bases are shared with TRBD1. The CDR3 consists of 15 residues. V lost 6 bases, J lost 3 bases, and 7 bases stayed unmatched. The germline V gene encodes CDR1 SEHNR and CDR2 FQNEAQ (reference sequence). The CDR3 loop is CASSNQDRDNQPQHF. The CDR3 DNA sequence: TGTGCCAGCAGTAATCAGGACAGGGACAATCAGCCCCAGCATTTT.

This chain links TRBV6-1 with TRBJ2-1; 7 positions match TRBD2. Germline values: CDR1 MNHNS, CDR2 SASEGT. CDR3 length: 13 amino acids. Trimming took 1 base from V and 9 from J; bases not matched to a gene: 3. CDR3 sequence (DNA): TGTGCCAGCAGTGAAGTCGGGGAGGGTGAGCAGTTCTTC. Translated: CASSEVGEGEQFF.

This clone was recorded a few times. The genes are TRBV9 and TRBJ1-6, with D possibly being TRBD1 (5 bases). V was trimmed by 4 bases and J by 7 bases, leaving 9 bases between them. CDR1 and CDR2 from the germline V gene are SGDLS and YYNGEE. This CDR3 comprises 13 residues. This CDR3 is CASSRTSNSPLHF. DNA of the CDR3: TGTGCCAGCAGCCGGACAAGCAATTCACCCCTCCACTTT.

V gene TRBV7-2 combines with J gene TRBJ2-5; possible D gene TRBD2, 6 bases. From germline, CDR1 is SGHTA and CDR2 FQGNSA. V shed 4 bases and J shed 5 bases, with 17 bases lying between them. This CDR3 has 15 amino acids. The CDR3 DNA is TGTGCCAGCAGCTCCCTCGGGACTCCCGGGGAGACCCAGTACTTC. Translation: CASSSLGTPGETQYF.

J is TRBJ1-5 and V is TRBV2; D call uncertain. This CDR3 is 12 amino acids long. V lost 2 bases and J lost 6, with 5 bases in between. Germline-derived CDR1 and CDR2 are SNHLY and FYNNEI. The CDR3 DNA follows: TGTGCCAGCAGTGAAAGTCCTCAGCCCCAGCATTTT. Encoded protein: CASSESPQPQHF.